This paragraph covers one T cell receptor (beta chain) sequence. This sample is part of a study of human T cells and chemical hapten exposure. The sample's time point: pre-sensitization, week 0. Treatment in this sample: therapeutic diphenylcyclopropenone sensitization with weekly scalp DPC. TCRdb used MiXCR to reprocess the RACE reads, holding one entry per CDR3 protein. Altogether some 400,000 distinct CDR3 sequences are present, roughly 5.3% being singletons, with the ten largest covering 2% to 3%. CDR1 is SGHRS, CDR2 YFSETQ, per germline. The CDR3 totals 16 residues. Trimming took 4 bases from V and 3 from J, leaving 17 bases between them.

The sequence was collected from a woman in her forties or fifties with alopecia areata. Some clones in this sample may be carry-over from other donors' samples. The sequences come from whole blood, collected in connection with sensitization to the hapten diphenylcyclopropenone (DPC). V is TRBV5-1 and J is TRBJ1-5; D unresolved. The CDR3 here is CASSPSEMGNNQPQHF. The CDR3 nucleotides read TGCGCCAGCAGCCCCTCCGAAATGGGCAACAATCAGCCCCAGCATTTT.